These T cell receptor beta chains were read from a single sample in a study of prognosis after radiotherapy for stage I lung cancer. TCRdb analysed the multiplex PCR reads with MiXCR anew, one entry per CDR3 protein. The sample comprises nearly 25,000 distinct CDR3 sequences, about 36% of which are singletons, and around 62% rests with the top ten. The sample consisted of PBMCs, taken before or after stereotactic body radiation therapy (not recorded which). Source of these receptors: a donor aged 50 or older with non-small cell lung cancer. Each CDR3 is given with its conserved first and last residue. D genes are given only for firm matches.

d_gene: .; v_gene: TRBV28; j_gene: TRBJ2-1; CDR3aa: CASTTAGAGGEQFF
d_gene: .; v_gene: TRBV6-5; j_gene: TRBJ2-7; CDR3aa: CASSFAYEQYF
d_gene: .; v_gene: TRBV6-1; j_gene: TRBJ1-1; CDR3aa: CASSYLGGLEAFF
d_gene: TRBD1; v_gene: TRBV28; j_gene: TRBJ2-7; CDR3aa: CASQQGDLLFSEQYF
d_gene: TRBD2; v_gene: TRBV2; j_gene: TRBJ2-7; CDR3aa: CASSEGAGGARYEQYF
d_gene: TRBD1; v_gene: TRBV4-3; j_gene: TRBJ2-7; CDR3aa: CASSQEGTGYYEQYF
d_gene: .; v_gene: TRBV7-9; j_gene: TRBJ1-5; CDR3aa: CASSRGGGLSGPQHF
d_gene: TRBD1; v_gene: TRBV11-2; j_gene: TRBJ2-7; CDR3aa: CASSLDRAGEQYF
d_gene: .; v_gene: TRBV6-1; j_gene: TRBJ1-5; CDR3aa: CASSPRMTPWSNQPQHF
d_gene: TRBD1; v_gene: TRBV20-1; j_gene: TRBJ2-5; CDR3aa: CSARDRRQGLGETQYF
d_gene: .; v_gene: TRBV28; j_gene: TRBJ2-7; CDR3aa: CASSFIGTSYEQYF
d_gene: .; v_gene: TRBV12-3/TRBV12-4; j_gene: TRBJ1-2; CDR3aa: CASSLGLGGRIYGYTF
d_gene: TRBD1; v_gene: TRBV7-2; j_gene: TRBJ1-2; CDR3aa: CASSFGQVDYGYTF
d_gene: TRBD2; v_gene: TRBV19; j_gene: TRBJ2-7; CDR3aa: CASSSNGLAGAYEQYF
d_gene: TRBD1; v_gene: TRBV28; j_gene: TRBJ1-5; CDR3aa: CASTGRGQGLNQPQHF
d_gene: .; v_gene: TRBV19; j_gene: TRBJ2-1; CDR3aa: CASSIWGTHDNEQFF
d_gene: .; v_gene: TRBV5-1; j_gene: TRBJ1-1; CDR3aa: CASRPAPRGTEAFF
d_gene: TRBD1; v_gene: TRBV2; j_gene: TRBJ2-1; CDR3aa: CASRDRDDEQFF
d_gene: .; v_gene: TRBV24-1; j_gene: TRBJ2-3; CDR3aa: CATSDLDFGTDTQYF
d_gene: .; v_gene: TRBV7-3; j_gene: TRBJ2-2; CDR3aa: CASSLIATGELFF
d_gene: TRBD1; v_gene: TRBV11-2; j_gene: TRBJ2-5; CDR3aa: CASSWTGTGQETQYF
d_gene: TRBD2; v_gene: TRBV5-1; j_gene: TRBJ2-1; CDR3aa: CASSPGLAANEQFF
d_gene: .; v_gene: TRBV5-1; j_gene: TRBJ1-1; CDR3aa: CASSLAGRRGTEAFF
d_gene: TRBD2; v_gene: TRBV7-2; j_gene: TRBJ2-7; CDR3aa: CASSYGLAGGQNYEQYF
d_gene: TRBD1; v_gene: TRBV20-1; j_gene: TRBJ1-5; CDR3aa: CSAGSVFGTDSNQPQHF
d_gene: .; v_gene: TRBV7-2; j_gene: TRBJ2-3; CDR3aa: CASSRGTGDTQYF
d_gene: .; v_gene: TRBV6-1; j_gene: TRBJ1-2; CDR3aa: CASSESGGGEAYGYTF
d_gene: TRBD1; v_gene: TRBV20-1; j_gene: TRBJ2-7; CDR3aa: CSARGDRSSYEQYF
d_gene: TRBD1; v_gene: TRBV28; j_gene: TRBJ1-3; CDR3aa: CASSLGPTQGDTIYF
d_gene: .; v_gene: TRBV10-3; j_gene: TRBJ1-2; CDR3aa: CAISTANGYGYTF
d_gene: TRBD2; v_gene: TRBV12-3/TRBV12-4; j_gene: TRBJ2-6; CDR3aa: CASSLAGTSGRSTGANFLTF
d_gene: .; v_gene: TRBV20-1; j_gene: TRBJ1-5; CDR3aa: CSARDLGGAGQPQHF
d_gene: TRBD2; v_gene: TRBV10-2; j_gene: TRBJ2-2; CDR3aa: CATFSGGRNTGELFF
d_gene: .; v_gene: TRBV30; j_gene: TRBJ2-5; CDR3aa: CAWSVGGALETQYF
d_gene: .; v_gene: TRBV4-3; j_gene: TRBJ2-7; CDR3aa: CASSQDRAGANYEQYF
d_gene: .; v_gene: TRBV10-3; j_gene: TRBJ1-1; CDR3aa: CAISDGGNTEAFF
d_gene: .; v_gene: TRBV19; j_gene: TRBJ2-1; CDR3aa: CASSIEGRTRDEQFF
d_gene: TRBD2; v_gene: TRBV5-1; j_gene: TRBJ2-3; CDR3aa: CASNIAGERRDTQYF
d_gene: .; v_gene: TRBV28; j_gene: TRBJ1-6; CDR3aa: CASRKQGASPLHF
d_gene: .; v_gene: TRBV7-2; j_gene: TRBJ1-1; CDR3aa: CASSLALSTWNTEAFF
d_gene: .; v_gene: TRBV6-2/TRBV6-3; j_gene: TRBJ2-3; CDR3aa: CASSEAASEATDTQYF
d_gene: TRBD2; v_gene: TRBV2; j_gene: TRBJ2-7; CDR3aa: CASTRTSGSFQQYF
d_gene: TRBD2; v_gene: TRBV12-3/TRBV12-4; j_gene: TRBJ2-1; CDR3aa: CASSLSGRAVNEQFF
d_gene: .; v_gene: TRBV12-3/TRBV12-4; j_gene: TRBJ2-1; CDR3aa: CASSLVRHDNEQFF
d_gene: TRBD2; v_gene: TRBV19; j_gene: TRBJ2-1; CDR3aa: CASSMGTSGIYNEQFF
d_gene: TRBD1; v_gene: TRBV7-7; j_gene: TRBJ2-1; CDR3aa: CASSELGQGVEQFF
d_gene: .; v_gene: TRBV19; j_gene: TRBJ1-2; CDR3aa: CASSIEGGADYYGYTF
d_gene: TRBD2; v_gene: TRBV6-1; j_gene: TRBJ2-7; CDR3aa: CASSEVSGSSDEQYF
d_gene: .; v_gene: TRBV5-6; j_gene: TRBJ1-1; CDR3aa: CASSQISGTEAFF
d_gene: .; v_gene: TRBV28; j_gene: TRBJ1-3; CDR3aa: CASSLKAISGAPSIYF
d_gene: TRBD2; v_gene: TRBV20-1; j_gene: TRBJ2-7; CDR3aa: CSATPGLATYEQYF
d_gene: .; v_gene: TRBV6-1; j_gene: TRBJ2-6; CDR3aa: CASSRLSSGANVLTF
d_gene: TRBD2; v_gene: TRBV5-1; j_gene: TRBJ2-3; CDR3aa: CASSLVAGVGTDTQYF
d_gene: .; v_gene: TRBV5-1; j_gene: TRBJ1-1; CDR3aa: CASSLGPRENTEAFF
d_gene: TRBD1; v_gene: TRBV5-1; j_gene: TRBJ2-1; CDR3aa: CASSFRTGSSYNEQFF
d_gene: TRBD1; v_gene: TRBV10-3; j_gene: TRBJ1-4; CDR3aa: CAIGRGQIGEKLFF
d_gene: .; v_gene: TRBV3-1; j_gene: TRBJ1-1; CDR3aa: CASSSRGPEAFF
d_gene: TRBD2; v_gene: TRBV7-2; j_gene: TRBJ2-2; CDR3aa: CASSQYTSGRARLGELFF
d_gene: .; v_gene: TRBV6-1; j_gene: TRBJ1-5; CDR3aa: CASSEAGGRRDQPQHF